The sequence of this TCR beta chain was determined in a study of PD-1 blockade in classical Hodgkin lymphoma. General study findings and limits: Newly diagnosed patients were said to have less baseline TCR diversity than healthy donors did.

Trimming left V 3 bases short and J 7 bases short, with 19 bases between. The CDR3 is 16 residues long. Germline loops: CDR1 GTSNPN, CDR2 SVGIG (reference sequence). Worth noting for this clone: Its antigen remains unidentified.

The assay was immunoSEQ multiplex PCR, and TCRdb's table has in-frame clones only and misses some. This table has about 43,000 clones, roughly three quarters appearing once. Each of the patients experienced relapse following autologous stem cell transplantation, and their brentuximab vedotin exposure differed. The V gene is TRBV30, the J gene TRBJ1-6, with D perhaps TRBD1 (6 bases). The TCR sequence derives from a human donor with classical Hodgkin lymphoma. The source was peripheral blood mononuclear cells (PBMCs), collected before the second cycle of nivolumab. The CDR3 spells CAWRNRLRGLNSPLHF. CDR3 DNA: TGTGCCTGGAGAAACAGATTGCGGGGGCTAAATTCACCCCTCCACTTT. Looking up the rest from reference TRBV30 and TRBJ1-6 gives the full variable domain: SQTIHQWPATLVQPVGSPLSLECTVEGTSNPNLYWYRQAAGRGLQLLFYSVGIGQISSEVPQNLSASRPQDRQFILSSKKLLLSDSGFYLCAWRNRLRGLNSPLHFGNGTRLTVT.